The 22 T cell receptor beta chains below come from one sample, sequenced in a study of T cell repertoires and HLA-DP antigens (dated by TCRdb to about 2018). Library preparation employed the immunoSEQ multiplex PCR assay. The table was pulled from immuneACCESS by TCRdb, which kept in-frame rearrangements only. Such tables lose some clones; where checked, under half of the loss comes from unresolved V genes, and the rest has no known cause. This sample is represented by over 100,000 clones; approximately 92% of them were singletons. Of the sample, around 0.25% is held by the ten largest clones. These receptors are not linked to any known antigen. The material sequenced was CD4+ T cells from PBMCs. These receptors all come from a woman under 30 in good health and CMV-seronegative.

In DNA, the CDR3 is TGCGCCAGCAGCTTAGGACAGGCTAAGGGGACCCAGTACTTC. Residues: CASSLGQAKGTQYF. The chain employs TRBV5-1 and TRBJ2-5, with 7 bases identical to TRBD1. Germline V gene lookup returns CDR1 SGHRS and CDR2 YFSETQ. V shed 2 bases, J shed 7 bases, and the junction held 8 bases outside the gene matches. The CDR3 covers 14 residues.

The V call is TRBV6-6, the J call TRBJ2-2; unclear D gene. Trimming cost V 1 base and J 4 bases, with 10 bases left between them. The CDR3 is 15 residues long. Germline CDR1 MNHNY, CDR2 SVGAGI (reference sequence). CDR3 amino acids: CASSYYQPPTGELFF. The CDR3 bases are TGTGCCAGCAGTTACTATCAGCCGCCCACCGGGGAGCTGTTTTTT.

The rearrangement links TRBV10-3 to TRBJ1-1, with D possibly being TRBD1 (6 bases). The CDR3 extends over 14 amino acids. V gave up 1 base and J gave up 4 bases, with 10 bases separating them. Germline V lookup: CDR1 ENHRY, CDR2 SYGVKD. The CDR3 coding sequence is TGTGCCATCAGTGAGTTCAGGGGTGGCACTGAAGCTTTCTTT. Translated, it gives CAISEFRGGTEAFF.

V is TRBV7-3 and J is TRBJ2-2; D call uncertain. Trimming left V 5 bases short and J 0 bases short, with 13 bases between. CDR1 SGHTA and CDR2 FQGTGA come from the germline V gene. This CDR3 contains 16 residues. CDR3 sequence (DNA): TGTGCCAGCAGCCCAACGGGTACGGCGAACACCGGGGAGCTGTTTTTT. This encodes CASSPTGTANTGELFF. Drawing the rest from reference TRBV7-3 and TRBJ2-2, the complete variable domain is GAGVSQTPSNKVTEKGKYVELRCDPISGHTALYWYRQSLGQGPEFLIYFQGTGAADDSGLPNDRFFAVRPEGSVSTLKIQRTERGDSAVYLCASSPTGTANTGELFFGEGSRLTVL.

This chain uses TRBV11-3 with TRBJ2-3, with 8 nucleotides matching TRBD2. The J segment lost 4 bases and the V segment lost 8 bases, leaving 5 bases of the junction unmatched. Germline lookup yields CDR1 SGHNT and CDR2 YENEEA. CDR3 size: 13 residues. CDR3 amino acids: CASSRTSSDTQYF. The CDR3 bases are TGTGCCAGCTCCCGGACTAGCTCAGATACGCAGTATTTT.

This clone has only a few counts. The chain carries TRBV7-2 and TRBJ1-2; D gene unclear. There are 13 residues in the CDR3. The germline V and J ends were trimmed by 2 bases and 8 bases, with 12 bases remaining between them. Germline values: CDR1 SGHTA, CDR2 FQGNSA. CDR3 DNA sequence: TGTGCCAGCAGCTTACGTCCGGCTGGGGGCTACACCTTC. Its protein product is CASSLRPAGGYTF.

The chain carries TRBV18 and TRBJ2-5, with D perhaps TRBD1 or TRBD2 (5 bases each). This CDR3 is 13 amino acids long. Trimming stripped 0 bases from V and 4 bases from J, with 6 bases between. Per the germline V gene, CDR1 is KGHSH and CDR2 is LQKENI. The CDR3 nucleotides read TGTGCCAGCTCACCACCGGGGGTAGAGACCCAGTACTTC. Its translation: CASSPPGVETQYF.

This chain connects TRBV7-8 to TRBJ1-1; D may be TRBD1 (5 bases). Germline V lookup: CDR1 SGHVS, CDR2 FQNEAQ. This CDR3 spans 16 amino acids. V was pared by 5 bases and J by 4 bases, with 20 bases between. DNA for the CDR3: TGTGCCAGCAGCAACCGTCCAGGGATTAATAGCACTGAAGCTTTCTTT. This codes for CASSNRPGINSTEAFF.

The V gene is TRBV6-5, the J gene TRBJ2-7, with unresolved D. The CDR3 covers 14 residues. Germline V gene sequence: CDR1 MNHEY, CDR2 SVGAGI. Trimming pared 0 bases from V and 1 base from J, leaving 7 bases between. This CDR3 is CASSYSPWSYEQYF. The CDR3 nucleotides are TGTGCCAGCAGTTACTCACCCTGGTCCTACGAGCAGTACTTC.

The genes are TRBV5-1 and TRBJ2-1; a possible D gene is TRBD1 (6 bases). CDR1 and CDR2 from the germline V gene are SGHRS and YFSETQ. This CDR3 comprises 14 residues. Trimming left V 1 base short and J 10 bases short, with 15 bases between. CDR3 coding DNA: TGCGCCAGCAGCTTGTCCGGACAGTCAGTGGAGCAGTTCTTC. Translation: CASSLSGQSVEQFF.

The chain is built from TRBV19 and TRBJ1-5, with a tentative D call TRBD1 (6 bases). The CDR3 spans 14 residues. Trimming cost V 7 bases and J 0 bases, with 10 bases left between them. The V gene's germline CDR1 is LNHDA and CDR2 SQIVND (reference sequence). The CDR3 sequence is CASNRVVSNQPQHF. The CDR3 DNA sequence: TGTGCCAGTAACAGGGTGGTTAGCAATCAGCCCCAGCATTTT.

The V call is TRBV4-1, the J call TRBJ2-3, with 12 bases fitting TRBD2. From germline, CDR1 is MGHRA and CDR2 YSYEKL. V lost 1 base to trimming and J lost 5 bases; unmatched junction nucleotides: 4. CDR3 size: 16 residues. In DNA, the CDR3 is TGCGCCAGCAGCCAAGGACTAGCGGGAGTGATAGATACGCAGTATTTT. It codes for CASSQGLAGVIDTQYF.

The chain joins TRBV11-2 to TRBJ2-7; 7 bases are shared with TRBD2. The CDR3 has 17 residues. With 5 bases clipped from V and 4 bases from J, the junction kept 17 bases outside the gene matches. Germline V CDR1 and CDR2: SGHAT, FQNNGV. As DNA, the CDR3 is TGTGCCAGCAGCCCGGTGCGGCGGGAGCGTGTACAGTACGAGCAGTACTTC. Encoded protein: CASSPVRRERVQYEQYF.

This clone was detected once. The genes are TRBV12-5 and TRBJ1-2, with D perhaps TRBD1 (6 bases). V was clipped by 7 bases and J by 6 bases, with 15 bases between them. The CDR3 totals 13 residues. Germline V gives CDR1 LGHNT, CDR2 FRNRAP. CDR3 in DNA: TGTGCTAGTGCCCCCGGACAGCTCCATGGCTACACCTTC. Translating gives CASAPGQLHGYTF.

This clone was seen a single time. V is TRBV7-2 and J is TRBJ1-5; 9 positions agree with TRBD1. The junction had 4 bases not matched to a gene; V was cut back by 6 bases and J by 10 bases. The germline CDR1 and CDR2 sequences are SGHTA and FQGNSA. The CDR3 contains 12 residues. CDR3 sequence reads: CASRGTGSPQHF. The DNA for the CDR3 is TGTGCCAGCAGGGGGACAGGGAGTCCCCAGCATTTT.

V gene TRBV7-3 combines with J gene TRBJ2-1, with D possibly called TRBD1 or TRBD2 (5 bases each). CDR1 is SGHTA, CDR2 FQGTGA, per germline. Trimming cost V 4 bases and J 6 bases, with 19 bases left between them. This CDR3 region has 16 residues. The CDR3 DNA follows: TGTGCCAGCAGCTCCACCGGAACGAGGGGAGCCAATGAGCAGTTCTTC. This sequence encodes CASSSTGTRGANEQFF.

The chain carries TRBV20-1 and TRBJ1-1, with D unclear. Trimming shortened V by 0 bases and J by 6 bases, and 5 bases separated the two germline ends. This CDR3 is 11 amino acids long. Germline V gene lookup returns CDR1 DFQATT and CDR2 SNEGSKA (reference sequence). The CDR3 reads CSARERSEAFF. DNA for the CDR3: TGCAGTGCTAGAGAACGGTCTGAAGCTTTCTTT.

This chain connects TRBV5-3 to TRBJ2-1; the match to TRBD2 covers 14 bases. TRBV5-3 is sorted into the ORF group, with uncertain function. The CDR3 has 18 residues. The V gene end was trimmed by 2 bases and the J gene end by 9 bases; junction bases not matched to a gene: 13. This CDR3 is CARSFPGLAGEQATEQFF. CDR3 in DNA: TGTGCCAGAAGCTTTCCGGGACTAGCGGGAGAGCAGGCGACTGAGCAGTTCTTC.

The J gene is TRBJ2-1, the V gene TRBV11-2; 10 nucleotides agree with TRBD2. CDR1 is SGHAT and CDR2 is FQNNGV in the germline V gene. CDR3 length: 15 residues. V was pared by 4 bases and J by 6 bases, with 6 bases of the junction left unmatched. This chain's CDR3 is CASSSSSGSFNEQFF. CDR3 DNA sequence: TGTGCCAGCAGCTCCTCTAGCGGGAGTTTCAATGAGCAGTTCTTC.

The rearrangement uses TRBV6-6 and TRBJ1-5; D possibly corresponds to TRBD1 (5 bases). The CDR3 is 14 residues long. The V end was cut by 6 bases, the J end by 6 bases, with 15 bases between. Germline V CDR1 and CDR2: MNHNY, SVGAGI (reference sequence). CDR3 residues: CASSRDQGGQPQHF. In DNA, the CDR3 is TGTGCCAGCAGCCGAGACCAGGGTGGTCAGCCCCAGCATTTT.

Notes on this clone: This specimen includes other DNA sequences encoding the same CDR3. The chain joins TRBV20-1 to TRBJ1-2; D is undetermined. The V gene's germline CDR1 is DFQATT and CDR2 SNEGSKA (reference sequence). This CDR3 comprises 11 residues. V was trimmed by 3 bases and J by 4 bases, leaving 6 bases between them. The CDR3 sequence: CSARGSYGYTF. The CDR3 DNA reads TGCAGTGCTAGGGGCAGCTATGGCTACACCTTC.

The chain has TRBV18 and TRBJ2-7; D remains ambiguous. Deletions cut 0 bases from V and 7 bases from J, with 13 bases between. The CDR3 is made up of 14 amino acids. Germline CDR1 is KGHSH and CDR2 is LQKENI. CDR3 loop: CASSPPSRGPEQYF. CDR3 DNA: TGTGCCAGCTCACCACCGTCTCGCGGTCCGGAGCAGTACTTC.